This T cell receptor (beta chain) was captured in a study of blood T cell repertoires in COVID-19 (TCRdb year 2020). A note on the overall study: Collaborator samples came from the United States, Italy and Spain and covered acute and convalescent phases of COVID-19. The repertoires were released in a freely available public database meant as a resource for research on the immune response to SARS-CoV-2. The sample metadata nearly always contained a de-identified subject ID, COVID-19 status, age in years and sex. Subjects who had been exposed to COVID-19, were actively infected with it, or had recovered from it provided the deeply sampled blood TCRbeta repertoires that made up the dataset. Samples came from the ongoing ImmuneRACE study (first 160 participants) plus 1,254 subjects from 6 global collaborators. The material from the prospective study consisted of cDNA or gDNA derived from T cells, B-cell-depleted T cells, or PBMCs. HLA class I and class II types, where available, came from metadata supplied by the sample provider rather than from assay-based typing.

Points on this clone: The target of this receptor is not known. No qualities accompany the bases; no much larger clone lies one base away.

Samples from volunteer blood donors who had recovered from COVID-19 were contributed by a second Seattle source. The collaborating institutions used their own protocols to collect whole blood in K2EDTA tubes. For TCRbeta analysis, collaborator samples were shipped as frozen whole blood, as isolated PBMCs, or as DNA extracted from either sample type. General findings and caveats noted by the study authors: Clinical and demographic metadata were provided uncurated, with the amount varying by source and participant.

The immunoSEQ Assay, a bias-controlled multiplex PCR, was used to amplify TCRbeta CDR3 regions from genomic DNA. The published analysis was carried out like this. Nucleated cell counts per sample were estimated from amplification of reference gene primers within the assay. To quantify the absolute abundance of each unique TCRbeta CDR3 rearrangement, sequence reads were collapsed and filtered. For each sample, productive Simpson clonality was calculated as the square root of Simpson's diversity index over productive rearrangements. TCRdb stores this immuneACCESS table with in-frame sequences only. Part of the clones is absent; in the studies checked, under half of the shortfall reflects unresolved V genes, and no reason is known for the rest. That table gives V, J and clone size, and the DNA gave D and trimming. The sample yields 210,000 or so clones; 70% to 85% were counted once. In total, the top ten clones hold approximately 12% of the sample.

V was cut back by 4 bases and J by 5 bases, leaving a gap of 11 bases between them. Counted from cysteine to phenylalanine, this CDR3 has 13 amino acids. Only CDR3 DNA remains: 39 bases, in frame from the first base. CDR1 KGHDR and CDR2 SFDVKD were looked up in the germline V gene. This receptor chain uses TRBV24-1 and TRBJ2-7; a tentative D call is TRBD2 (6 bases match). The sequenced sample consisted of peripheral blood. The receptor was isolated from a man in his forties or fifties who had recovered from COVID-19. The CDR3 corresponds to CATSDTLANEQYF. The DNA reads TGTGCCACCAGTGACACACTAGCCAACGAGCAGTACTTC.